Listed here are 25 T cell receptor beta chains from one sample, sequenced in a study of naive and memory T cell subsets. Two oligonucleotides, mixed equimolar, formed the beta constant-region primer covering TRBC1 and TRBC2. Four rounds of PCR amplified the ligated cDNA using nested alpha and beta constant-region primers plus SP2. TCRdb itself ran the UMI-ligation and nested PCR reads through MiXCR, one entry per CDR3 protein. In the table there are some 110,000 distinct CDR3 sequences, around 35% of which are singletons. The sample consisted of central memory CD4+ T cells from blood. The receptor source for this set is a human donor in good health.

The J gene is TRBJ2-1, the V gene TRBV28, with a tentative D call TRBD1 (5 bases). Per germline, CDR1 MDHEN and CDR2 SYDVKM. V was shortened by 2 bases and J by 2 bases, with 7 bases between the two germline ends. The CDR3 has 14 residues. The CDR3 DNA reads TGTGCCAGCAGTTTAGGGGCAGCCTACAATGAGCAGTTCTTC. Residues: CASSLGAAYNEQFF.

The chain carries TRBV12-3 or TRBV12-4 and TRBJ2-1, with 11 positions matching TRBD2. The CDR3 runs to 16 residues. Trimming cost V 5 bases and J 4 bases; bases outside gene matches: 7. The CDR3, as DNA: TGTGCCAGCAGTCGACAGGGGACTAGCGGTTACAATGAGCAGTTCTTC. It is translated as CASSRQGTSGYNEQFF.

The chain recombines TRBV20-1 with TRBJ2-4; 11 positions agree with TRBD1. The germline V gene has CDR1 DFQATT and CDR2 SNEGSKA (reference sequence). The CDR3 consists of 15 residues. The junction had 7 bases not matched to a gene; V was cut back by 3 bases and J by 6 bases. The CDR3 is CSASQGQGARNIQYF. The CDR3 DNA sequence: TGCAGTGCTAGCCAAGGACAGGGGGCGCGAAACATTCAGTACTTC.

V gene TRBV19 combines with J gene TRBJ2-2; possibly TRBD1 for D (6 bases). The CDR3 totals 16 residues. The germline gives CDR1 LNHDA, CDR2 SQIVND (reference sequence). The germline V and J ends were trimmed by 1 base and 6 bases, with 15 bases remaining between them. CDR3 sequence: CASSIGTGYWPGELFF. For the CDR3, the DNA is TGTGCCAGTAGTATAGGCACAGGGTATTGGCCCGGGGAGCTGTTTTTT.

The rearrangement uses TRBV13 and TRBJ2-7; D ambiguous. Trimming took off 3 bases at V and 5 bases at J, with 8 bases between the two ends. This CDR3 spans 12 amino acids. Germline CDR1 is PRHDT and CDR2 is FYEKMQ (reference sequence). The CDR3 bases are TGTGCCAGCAGCTTGACTGAAGACGAGCAGTACTTC. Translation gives CASSLTEDEQYF. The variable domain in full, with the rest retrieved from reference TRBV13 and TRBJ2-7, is AAGVIQSPRHLIKEKRETATLKCYPIPRHDTVYWYQQGPGQDPQFLISFYEKMQSDKGSIPDRFSAQQFSDYHSELNMSSLELGDSALYFCASSLTEDEQYFGPGTRLTVT.

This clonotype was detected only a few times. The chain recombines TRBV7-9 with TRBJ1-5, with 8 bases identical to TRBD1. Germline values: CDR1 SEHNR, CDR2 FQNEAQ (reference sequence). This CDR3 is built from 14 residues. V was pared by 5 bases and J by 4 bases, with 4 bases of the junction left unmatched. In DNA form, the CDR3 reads TGTGCCAGCAGCAGACAGGGGATAAATCAGCCCCAGCATTTT. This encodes CASSRQGINQPQHF.

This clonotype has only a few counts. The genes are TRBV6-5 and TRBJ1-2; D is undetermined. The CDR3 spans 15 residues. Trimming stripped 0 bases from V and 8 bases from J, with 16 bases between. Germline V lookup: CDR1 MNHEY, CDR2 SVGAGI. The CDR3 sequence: CASSYSIGSLSGYTF. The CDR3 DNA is TGTGCCAGCAGTTACTCGATAGGTTCCCTGAGCGGCTACACCTTC.

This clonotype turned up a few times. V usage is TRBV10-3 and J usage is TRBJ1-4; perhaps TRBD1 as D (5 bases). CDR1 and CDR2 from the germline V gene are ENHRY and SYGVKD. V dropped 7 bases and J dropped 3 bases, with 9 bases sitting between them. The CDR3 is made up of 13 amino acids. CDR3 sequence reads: CAITRDPNEKLFF. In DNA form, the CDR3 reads TGTGCCATCACTCGGGACCCTAATGAAAAACTGTTTTTT.

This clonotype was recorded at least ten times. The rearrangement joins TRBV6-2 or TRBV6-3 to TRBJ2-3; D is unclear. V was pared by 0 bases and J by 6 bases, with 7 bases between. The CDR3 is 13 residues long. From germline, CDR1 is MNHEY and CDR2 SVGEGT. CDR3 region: CASSYSFQDTQYF. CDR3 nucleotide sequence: TGTGCCAGCAGTTACTCGTTTCAGGATACGCAGTATTTT.

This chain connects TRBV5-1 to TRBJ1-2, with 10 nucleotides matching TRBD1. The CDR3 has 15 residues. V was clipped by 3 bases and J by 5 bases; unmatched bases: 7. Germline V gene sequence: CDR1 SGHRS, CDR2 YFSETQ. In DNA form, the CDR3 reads TGCGCCAGCAGCTGGCGGGACAGGGGTGGATATGGCTACACCTTC. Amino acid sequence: CASSWRDRGGYGYTF.

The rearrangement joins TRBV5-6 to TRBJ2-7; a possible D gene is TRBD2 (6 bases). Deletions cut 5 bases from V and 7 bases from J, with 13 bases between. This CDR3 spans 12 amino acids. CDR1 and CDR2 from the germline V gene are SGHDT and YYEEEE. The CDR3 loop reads CASRTIRGEQYF. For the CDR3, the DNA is TGTGCCAGCAGAACAATACGGGGGGAGCAGTACTTC.

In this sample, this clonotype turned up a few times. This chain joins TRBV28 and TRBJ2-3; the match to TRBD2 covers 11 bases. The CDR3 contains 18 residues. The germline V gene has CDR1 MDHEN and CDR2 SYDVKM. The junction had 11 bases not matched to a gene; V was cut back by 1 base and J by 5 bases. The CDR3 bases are TGTGCCAGCAGTTTATTCGCTAGCGGGAGGCTCGGGGGAGATACGCAGTATTTT. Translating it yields CASSLFASGRLGGDTQYF.

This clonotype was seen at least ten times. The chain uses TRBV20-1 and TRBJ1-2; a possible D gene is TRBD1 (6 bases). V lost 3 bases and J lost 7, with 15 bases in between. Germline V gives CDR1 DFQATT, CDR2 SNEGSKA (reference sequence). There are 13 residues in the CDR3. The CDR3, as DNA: TGCAGTGCTAGGGAAGGGGGTACCGGTGGCTACACCTTC. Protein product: CSAREGGTGGYTF.

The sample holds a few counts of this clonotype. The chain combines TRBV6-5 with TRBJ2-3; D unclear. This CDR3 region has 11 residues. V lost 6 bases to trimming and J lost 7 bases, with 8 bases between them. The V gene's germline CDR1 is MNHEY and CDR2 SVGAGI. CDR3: CASSQRNTQYF. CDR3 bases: TGTGCCAGCAGCCAAAGGAATACGCAGTATTTT.

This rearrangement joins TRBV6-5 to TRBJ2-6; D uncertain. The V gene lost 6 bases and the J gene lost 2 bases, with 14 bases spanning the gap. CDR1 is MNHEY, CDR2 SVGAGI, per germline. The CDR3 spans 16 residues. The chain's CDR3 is CASSKGRFPGANVLTF. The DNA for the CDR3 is TGTGCCAGCAGCAAAGGACGCTTCCCTGGGGCCAACGTCCTGACTTTC.

This chain's CDR3 is CSARQAEKLFF. In nucleotides, the CDR3 is TGCAGTGCTCGACAGGCGGAAAAACTGTTTTTT. This chain links TRBV20-1 with TRBJ1-4; TRBD1 might be the D (6 bases). The V and J ends lost 5 bases and 8 bases respectively, with 9 bases between them. The CDR3 is made up of 11 amino acids. The germline CDR1 and CDR2 sequences are DFQATT and SNEGSKA (reference sequence).

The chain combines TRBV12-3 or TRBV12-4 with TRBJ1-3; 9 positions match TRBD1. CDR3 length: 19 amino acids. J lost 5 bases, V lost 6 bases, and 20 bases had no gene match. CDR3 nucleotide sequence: TGTGCCAGCAGGCCTCCGTTGACAGGGGGTTATTCTGGTCGAAACACCATATATTTT. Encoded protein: CASRPPLTGGYSGRNTIYF.

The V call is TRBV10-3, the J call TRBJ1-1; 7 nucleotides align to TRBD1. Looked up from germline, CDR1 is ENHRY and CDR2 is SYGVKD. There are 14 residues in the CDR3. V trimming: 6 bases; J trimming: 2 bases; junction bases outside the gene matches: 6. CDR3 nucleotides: TGTGCCATCAGGACACAGGGGACAAACACTGAAGCTTTCTTT. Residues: CAIRTQGTNTEAFF.

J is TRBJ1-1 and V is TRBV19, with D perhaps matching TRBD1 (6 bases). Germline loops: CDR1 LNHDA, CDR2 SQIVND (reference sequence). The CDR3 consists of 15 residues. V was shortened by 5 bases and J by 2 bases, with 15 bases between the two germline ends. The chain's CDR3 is CASSFSGTLNTEAFF. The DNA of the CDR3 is TGTGCCAGTAGTTTCTCCGGGACACTTAACACTGAAGCTTTCTTT. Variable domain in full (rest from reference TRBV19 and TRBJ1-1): DGGITQSPKYLFRKEGQNVTLSCEQNLNHDAMYWYRQDPGQGLRLIYYSQIVNDFQKGDIAEGYSVSREKKESFPLTVTSAQKNPTAFYLCASSFSGTLNTEAFFGQGTRLTVV.

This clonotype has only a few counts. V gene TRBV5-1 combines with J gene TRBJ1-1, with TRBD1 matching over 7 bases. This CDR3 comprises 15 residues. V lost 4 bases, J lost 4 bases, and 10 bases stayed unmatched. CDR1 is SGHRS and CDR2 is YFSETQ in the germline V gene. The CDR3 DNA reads TGCGCCAGCAGCCAACGACAGGGAGGTAGCACTGAAGCTTTCTTT. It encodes CASSQRQGGSTEAFF. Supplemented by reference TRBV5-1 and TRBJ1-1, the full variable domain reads KAGVTQTPRYLIKTRGQQVTLSCSPISGHRSVSWYQQTPGQGLQFLFEYFSETQRNKGNFPGRFSGRQFSNSRSEMNVSTLELGDSALYLCASSQRQGGSTEAFFGQGTRLTVV.

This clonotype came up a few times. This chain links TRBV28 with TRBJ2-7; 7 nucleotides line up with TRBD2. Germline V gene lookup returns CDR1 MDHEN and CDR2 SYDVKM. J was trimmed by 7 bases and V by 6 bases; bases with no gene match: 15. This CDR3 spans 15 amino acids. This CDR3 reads CASSLIAGFIREQYF. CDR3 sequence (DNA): TGTGCCAGCAGCCTTATAGCGGGTTTCATCCGGGAGCAGTACTTC.

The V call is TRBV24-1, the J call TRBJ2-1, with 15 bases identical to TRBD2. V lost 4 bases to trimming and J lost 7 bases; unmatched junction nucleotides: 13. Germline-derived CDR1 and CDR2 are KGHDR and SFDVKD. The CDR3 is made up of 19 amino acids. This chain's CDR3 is CATSDKRTSGRAGLNEQFF. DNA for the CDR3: TGTGCCACCAGTGACAAGCGGACTAGCGGGAGGGCCGGTTTGAATGAGCAGTTCTTC.

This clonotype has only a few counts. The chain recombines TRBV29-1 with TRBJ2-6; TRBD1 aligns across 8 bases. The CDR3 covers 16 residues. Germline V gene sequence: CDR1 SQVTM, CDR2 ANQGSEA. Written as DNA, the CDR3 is TGCGGGGGGACCGGACAGGGAATGTCTGGGGCCAACGTCCTGACTTTC. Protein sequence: CGGTGQGMSGANVLTF.

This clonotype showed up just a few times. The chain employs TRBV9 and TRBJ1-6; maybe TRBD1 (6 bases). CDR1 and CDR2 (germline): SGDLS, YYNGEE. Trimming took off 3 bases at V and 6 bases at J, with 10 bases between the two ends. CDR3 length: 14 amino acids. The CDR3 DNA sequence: TGTGCCAGCAGCGCGGACAGTCCTAATTCACCCCTCCACTTT. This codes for CASSADSPNSPLHF.

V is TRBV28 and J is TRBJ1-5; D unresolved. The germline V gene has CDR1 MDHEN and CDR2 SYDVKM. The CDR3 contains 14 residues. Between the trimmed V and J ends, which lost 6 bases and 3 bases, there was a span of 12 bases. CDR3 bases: TGTGCCAGCAGCGCCGCAAGTAACAATCAGCCCCAGCATTTT. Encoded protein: CASSAASNNQPQHF.